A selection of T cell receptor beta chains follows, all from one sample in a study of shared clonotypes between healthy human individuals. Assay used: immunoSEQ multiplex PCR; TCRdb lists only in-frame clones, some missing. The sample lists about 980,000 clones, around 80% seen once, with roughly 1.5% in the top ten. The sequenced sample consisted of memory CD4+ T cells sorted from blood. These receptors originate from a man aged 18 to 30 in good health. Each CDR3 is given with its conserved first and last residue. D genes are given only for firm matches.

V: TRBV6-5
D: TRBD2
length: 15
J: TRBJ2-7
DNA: TGTGCCAGCAGTTACTCGAACGGGAGGGTGTCCGAGCAGTACTTC
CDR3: CASSYSNGRVSEQYF

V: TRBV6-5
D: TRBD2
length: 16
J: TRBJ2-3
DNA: TGTGCCAGCAGTTACTCGAGTAGCGGGAGGGTAGATACGCAGTATTTT
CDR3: CASSYSSSGRVDTQYF

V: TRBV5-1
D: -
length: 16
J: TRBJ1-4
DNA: TGCGCCAGCAGCTTGGCCCTTGGCAGGGATCGGGAAAAACTGTTTTTT
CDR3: CASSLALGRDREKLFF

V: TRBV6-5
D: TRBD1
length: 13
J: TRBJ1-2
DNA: TGTGCCAGCAGGGAACAGGGGGTCTATGGCTACACCTTC
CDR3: CASREQGVYGYTF

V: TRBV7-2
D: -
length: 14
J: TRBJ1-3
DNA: TGTGCCAGCAGCTTAGGTTTCTCTGGAAACACCATATATTTT
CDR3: CASSLGFSGNTIYF

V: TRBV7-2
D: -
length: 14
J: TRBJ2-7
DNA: TGTGCCAGCAGCTTAGTGGGAGGACCGGGGGAGCAGTACTTC
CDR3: CASSLVGGPGEQYF

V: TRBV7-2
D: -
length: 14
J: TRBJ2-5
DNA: TGTGCCAGCAGCTTAAGTATTTTGGGGGAGACCCAGTACTTC
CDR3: CASSLSILGETQYF

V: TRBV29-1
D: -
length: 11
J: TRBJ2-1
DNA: TGCAGCTCCTCCCTCGCGGTTGAGCAGTTCTTC
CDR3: CSSSLAVEQFF

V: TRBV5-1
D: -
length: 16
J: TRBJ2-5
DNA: TGCGCCAGCAGCCTAGGGTCGAGGGGTTTACAAGAGACCCAGTACTTC
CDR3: CASSLGSRGLQETQYF

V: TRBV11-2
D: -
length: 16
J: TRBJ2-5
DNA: TGTGCCAGCAGGTTATCCGGACGTACAAACCAAGAGACCCAGTACTTC
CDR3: CASRLSGRTNQETQYF

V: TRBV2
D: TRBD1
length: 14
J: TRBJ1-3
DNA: TGTGCCAGCAGTGAGCCCAGGGGGACGGACACCATATATTTT
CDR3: CASSEPRGTDTIYF

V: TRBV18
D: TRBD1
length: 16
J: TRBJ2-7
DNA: TGTGCCAGCTCACCACCGGGCGGGACAGGAGGATCAGAGCAGTACTTC
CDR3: CASSPPGGTGGSEQYF

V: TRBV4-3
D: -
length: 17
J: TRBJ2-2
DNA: TGCGCCAGCACCCCGAGGCCGGACAGCCAGTCGGGCGGGGAGCTGTTTTTT
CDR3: CASTPRPDSQSGGELFF

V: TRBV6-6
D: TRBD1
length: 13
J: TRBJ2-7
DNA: TGTGCCAGCAGCACGACAGGGGATAACGAGCAGTACTTC
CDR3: CASSTTGDNEQYF

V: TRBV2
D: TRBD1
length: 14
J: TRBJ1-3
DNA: TGTGCCAGCAAACAGGGGGCTACTGGAAACACCATATATTTT
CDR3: CASKQGATGNTIYF

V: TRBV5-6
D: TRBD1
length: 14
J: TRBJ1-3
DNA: TGTGCCAGCAGCTTTGACAGGGGTGGAAACACCATATATTTT
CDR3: CASSFDRGGNTIYF

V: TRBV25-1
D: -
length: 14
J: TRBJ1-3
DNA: TGTGCCAGCAAAACGGTGGACTCTGGAAACACCATATATTTT
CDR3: CASKTVDSGNTIYF

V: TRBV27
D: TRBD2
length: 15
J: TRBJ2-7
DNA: TGTGCCAGCAGAGGGACTAGCGGGACGTCCTACGAGCAGTACTTC
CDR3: CASRGTSGTSYEQYF

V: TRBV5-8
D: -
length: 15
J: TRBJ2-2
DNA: TGTGCCAGCAGCTTGGCCGACGGATACACCGGGGAGCTGTTTTTT
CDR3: CASSLADGYTGELFF

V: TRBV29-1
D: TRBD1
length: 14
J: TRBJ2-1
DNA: TGCAGCGCCTTAGACTCACAGGGGTACAATGAGCAGTTCTTC
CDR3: CSALDSQGYNEQFF

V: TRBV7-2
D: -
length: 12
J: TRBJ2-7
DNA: TGTGCCAGCAGCTTACCCACCAGAGAGCAGTACTTC
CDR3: CASSLPTREQYF

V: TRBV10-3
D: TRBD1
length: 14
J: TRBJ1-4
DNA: TGTGCCATCAGTGAGGGACAGGGGAATGAAAAACTGTTTTTT
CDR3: CAISEGQGNEKLFF